This T cell receptor beta chain is drawn from a study of CD8 T cells in ankylosing spondylitis. This clonotype was seen ten or more times. The antigen is undetermined. General study findings and limits: Disease-associated clones were reportedly significantly overrepresented in matched ankylosing spondylitis synovial fluid. Disease-linked clones had a CD8+ phenotype and relatively low frequency in peripheral blood. It appeared that ankylosing spondylitis blood was characterized by a TCR beta motif of seven or eight highly homologous variants.

MiXCR was run by TCRdb on the 5' RACE reads, yielding one entry per CDR3 protein. The sample lists around 490,000 distinct CDR3 sequences; approximately 5.3% were seen once. The sample taken for sequencing was blood, either unsorted or a sorted T cell fraction (not recorded which). The receptor was derived from a male donor with ankylosing spondylitis.

In DNA form, the CDR3 reads TGTGCTAGTGGTTTGGTACGGGACGGTGAACTTTGGTATACTGAAGCTTTCTTT. It is translated as CASGLVRDGELWYTEAFF. J is TRBJ1-1 and V is TRBV12-5; D possibly corresponds to TRBD1 (5 bases). The V end was cut by 0 bases, the J end by 5 bases, with 22 bases between. This CDR3 has 18 amino acids. Per germline, CDR1 LGHNT and CDR2 FRNRAP.